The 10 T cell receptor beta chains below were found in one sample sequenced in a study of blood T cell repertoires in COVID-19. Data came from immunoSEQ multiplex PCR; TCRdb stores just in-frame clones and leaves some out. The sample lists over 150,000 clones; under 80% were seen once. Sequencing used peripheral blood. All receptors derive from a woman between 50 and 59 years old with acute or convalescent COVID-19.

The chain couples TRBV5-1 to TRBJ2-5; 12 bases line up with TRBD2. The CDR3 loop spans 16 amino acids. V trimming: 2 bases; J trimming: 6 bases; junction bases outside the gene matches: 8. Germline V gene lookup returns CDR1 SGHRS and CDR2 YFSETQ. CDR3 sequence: CASSFSTSGSTKTQYF. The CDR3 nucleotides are TGCGCCAGCAGCTTTTCGACTAGCGGGAGTACGAAGACCCAGTACTTC.

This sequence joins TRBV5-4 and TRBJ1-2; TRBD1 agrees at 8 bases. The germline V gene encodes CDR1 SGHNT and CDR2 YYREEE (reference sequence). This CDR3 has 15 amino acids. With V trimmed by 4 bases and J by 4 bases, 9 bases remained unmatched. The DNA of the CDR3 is TGTGCCAGCAGCCCTGGACAGGGCATAGGCTATGGCTACACCTTC. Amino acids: CASSPGQGIGYGYTF. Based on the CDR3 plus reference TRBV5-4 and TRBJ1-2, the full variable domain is ETGVTQSPTHLIKTRGQQVTLRCSSQSGHNTVSWYQQALGQGPQFIFQYYREEENGRGNFPPRFSGLQFPNYSSELNVNALELDDSALYLCASSPGQGIGYGYTFGSGTRLTVV.

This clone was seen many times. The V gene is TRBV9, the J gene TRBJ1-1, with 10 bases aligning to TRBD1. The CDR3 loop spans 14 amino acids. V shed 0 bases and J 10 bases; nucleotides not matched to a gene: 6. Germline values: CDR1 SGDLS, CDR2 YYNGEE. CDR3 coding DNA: TGTGCCAGCAGCGTAGGAGGGGGGGACAGGGGAGCTTTCTTT. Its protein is CASSVGGGDRGAFF.

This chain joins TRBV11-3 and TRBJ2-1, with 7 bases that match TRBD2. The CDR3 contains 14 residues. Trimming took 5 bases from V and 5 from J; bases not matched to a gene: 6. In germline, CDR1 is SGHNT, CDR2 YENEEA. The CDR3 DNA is TGTGCCAGCAGCCCACGCGGGGGAAACAATGAGCAGTTCTTC. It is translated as CASSPRGGNNEQFF.

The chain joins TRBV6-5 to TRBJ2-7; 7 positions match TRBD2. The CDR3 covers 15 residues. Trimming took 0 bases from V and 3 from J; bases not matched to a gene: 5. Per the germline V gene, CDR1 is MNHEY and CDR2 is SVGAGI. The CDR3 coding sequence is TGTGCCAGCAGTTACTCGATTTCTAGCGGCTACGAGCAGTACTTC. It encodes CASSYSISSGYEQYF.

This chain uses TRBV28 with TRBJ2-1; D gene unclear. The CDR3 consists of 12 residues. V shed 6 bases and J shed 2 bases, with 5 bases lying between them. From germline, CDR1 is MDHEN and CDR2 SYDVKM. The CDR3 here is CASSFAYNEQFF. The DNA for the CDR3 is TGTGCCAGCAGCTTTGCCTACAATGAGCAGTTCTTC.

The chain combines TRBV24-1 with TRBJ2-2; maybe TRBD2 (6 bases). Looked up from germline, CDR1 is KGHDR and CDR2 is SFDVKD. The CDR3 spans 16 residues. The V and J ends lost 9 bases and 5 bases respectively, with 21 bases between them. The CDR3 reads CATPGGGKVGTGELFF. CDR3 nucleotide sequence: TGTGCCACCCCCGGAGGAGGGAAGGTGGGGACCGGGGAGCTGTTTTTT.

The CDR3: CASIPRLRETSPLHF. For the CDR3, the DNA is TGTGCCAGCATTCCTAGGCTCAGGGAAACTTCACCCCTCCACTTT. This rearrangement joins TRBV28 to TRBJ1-6, with a tentative D call TRBD1 (5 bases). The V gene's germline CDR1 is MDHEN and CDR2 SYDVKM. The CDR3 loop spans 15 amino acids. V lost 7 bases, J lost 9 bases, and 19 bases lay in between. The full variable domain, completed using reference TRBV28 and TRBJ1-6, is DVKVTQSSRYLVKRTGEKVFLECVQDMDHENMFWYRQDPGLGLRLIYFSYDVKMKEKGDIPEGYSVSREKKERFSLILESASTNQTSMYLCASIPRLRETSPLHFGNGTRLTVT.

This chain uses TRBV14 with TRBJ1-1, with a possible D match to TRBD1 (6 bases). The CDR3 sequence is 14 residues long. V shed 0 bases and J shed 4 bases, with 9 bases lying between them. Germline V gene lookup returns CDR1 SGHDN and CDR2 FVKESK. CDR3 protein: CASSQDLTGTEAFF. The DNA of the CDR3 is TGTGCCAGCAGCCAAGATTTGACAGGCACTGAAGCTTTCTTT.

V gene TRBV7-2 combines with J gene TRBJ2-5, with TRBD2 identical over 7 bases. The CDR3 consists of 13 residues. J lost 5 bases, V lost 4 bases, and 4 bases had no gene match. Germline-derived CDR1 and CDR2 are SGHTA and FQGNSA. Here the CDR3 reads CASSSTSRETQYF. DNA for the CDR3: TGTGCCAGCAGCTCGACTAGCCGGGAGACCCAGTACTTC.